This T cell receptor (beta chain) was profiled in a study of shared clonotypes between healthy human individuals. Source study methods: There were no quality scores in the junction-only immunoSEQ sequences, so filtering differed. Clones were read by immunoSEQ multiplex PCR, and TCRdb kept only the in-frame ones, dropping some. V, J and clone size are taken as reported in that table, and D and trimming were inferred from the DNA itself. The repertoire includes over a million clones, roughly 80% of them detected once, and roughly 1.4% sits in the top ten. Germline CDR1 is SGHAT and CDR2 is FQNNGV. Trimming removed 2 bases from V and 5 bases from J, with 15 bases in between. The CDR3 runs to 16 residues. Everyone who donated was a Caucasian adult who lived in Nashville, Tennessee.

The V and J genes are TRBV11-2 and TRBJ2-2, with D perhaps matching TRBD2 (6 bases). The specimen sequenced was memory CD4+ T cells sorted from blood. Stated subset: CD45RA-negative fraction. This TCR came from a man aged 18 to 35 in good health. The CDR3 sequence is CASSLIAEAGTGELFF. CDR3 DNA sequence: TGTGCCAGCAGCTTAATAGCGGAGGCCGGTACCGGGGAGCTGTTTTTT.